The clone carrying this T cell receptor beta chain was counted at least ten times. Molecular barcoding with unique molecular identifiers was used for the TCRbeta library. Using its own MiXCR run on the PCR reads, TCRdb lists one record per CDR3 protein. Here the sample spans approximately 250,000 distinct CDR3 sequences, approximately 9.8% being singletons. The CDR3 length is 16 residues. The ends lost 4 bases at V and 4 bases at J; junction bases unmatched: 9. The data were obtained in a study of T-cell reconstitution after alpha-beta-depleted transplantation in children. The J gene is TRBJ1-5, the V gene TRBV12-3 or TRBV12-4, with 8 bases matching TRBD1. The source of this sequence is a human donor who donated a stem cell graft to a child with SCID. This specimen consisted of PBMCs from the stem cell graft donor, obtained from the stem cell graft. DNA for the CDR3: TGTGCCAGCAGTTGGGCAGGGGGCTCTGGAAATCAGCCCCAGCATTTT. Translation: CASSWAGGSGNQPQHF.